This TCR beta chain was identified during a study of cytomegalovirus exposure and HLA in healthy donors (dated by TCRdb to the late 2010s). Regarding the research as a whole: The 666 repertoires of the first cohort and the roughly 120 validation repertoires were produced on the same platform, according to a later analysis. The study aimed to test whether signatures of past pathogen exposure could be identified by cataloging public T cell receptors. Along with the approximately 700-subject first cohort, a separate validation cohort of 120 different subjects was used. The study combined high-throughput TCR immunosequencing, statistical association of individual TCRs with disease status, and machine learning to predict cytomegalovirus infection status.

Note on this clone: Which antigen it targets is not known. No clone much larger than this one lies a single base away; base qualities are absent.

Library construction relied on the immunoSEQ multiplex PCR assay. As for the original processing: A statistical classification framework was developed to diagnose cytomegalovirus status using the catalog of TCR beta chain sequences. This is the immuneACCESS table as TCRdb keeps it, with only in-frame sequences that have V and J called. A part of the clones is gone; compared with another copy, unresolved V genes explain less than half, and the rest is unexplained. V, J and clone size were drawn from that table, and D and trimming were deduced from the DNA. Within this sample are more than 250,000 clones, with around 87% of them counted one time only. Of the sample, approximately 1% falls within the top ten clones. What the study reported, not specific to this receptor: Subsequent analysis determined that TCRs grouped into clusters in the first cohort also showed a tendency toward co-occurrence across the 90 to 150 validation repertoires, and approximately 93% of cluster scores exceeded 0. The authors suggested that the approach could potentially be extended to other disease states and immunological phenotypes. While some public TCRs were present in many individuals, most TCR sequences turned up only very rarely across donors. The study listed 150 to 200 TCR beta chains as associated with cytomegalovirus. The classifier was reported to diagnose cytomegalovirus status with high specificity and sensitivity in both the original cohort and the validation cohort. A later analysis had no HLA typing for the validation cohort, so co-occurrence there was scored across all 130 or so repertoires. A few of the identified cytomegalovirus-associated TCR beta chains were confirmed in vitro to be specific for cytomegalovirus antigens.

Trimming costs V 3 bases and J 0 bases, and their ends lie 9 bases apart. The CDR3 starts with the cysteine, ends with the phenylalanine, and has 15 residues. The retained sequence is limited to the CDR3, 45 bases, with the frame set at the first base. The germline V gene (reference sequence) yields GTSNPN for CDR1 and SVGIG for CDR2. Separate from the approximately 670-subject first cohort, the validation cohort of 90 to 150 subjects was the group to which the donors belonged. What was sequenced was PBMCs. The TCR sequence derives from a woman in her 30s in good health and CMV-seropositive. The rearrangement combines TRBV30 with TRBJ1-6, with the D segment identity uncertain. The CDR3 region has the sequence CAWRNPSSYNSPLHF. In nucleotides, the sequence is TGTGCCTGGAGAAACCCGAGCTCCTATAATTCACCCCTCCACTTT.